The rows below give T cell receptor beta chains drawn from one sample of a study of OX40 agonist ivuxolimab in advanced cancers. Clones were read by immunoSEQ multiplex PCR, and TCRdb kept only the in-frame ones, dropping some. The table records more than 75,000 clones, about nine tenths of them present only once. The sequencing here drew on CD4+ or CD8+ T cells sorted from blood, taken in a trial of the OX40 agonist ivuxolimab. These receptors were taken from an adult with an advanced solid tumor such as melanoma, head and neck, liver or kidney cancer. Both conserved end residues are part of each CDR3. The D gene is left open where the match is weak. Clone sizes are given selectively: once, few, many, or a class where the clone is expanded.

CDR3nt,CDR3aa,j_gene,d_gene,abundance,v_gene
TGTGCAAGTCGCGGAACTAGGCCCCCCCACAATGAGCAGTTCTTC,CASRGTRPPHNEQFF,TRBJ2-1,.,.,TRBV12-2
TGTGCCAGCAGCGGGCCCTCCCTGAGGCCGGGGTCCGAATACGAGCAGTACTTC,CASSGPSLRPGSEYEQYF,TRBJ2-7,.,.,TRBV5-5
TGTGCCAGCAGAGGGACAGGGAGGAGGTCCCATTTT,CASRGTGRRSHF,TRBJ1-5,TRBD1,.,TRBV27
TGTGCCAGCAGTTTAATAACTGGGTTAACGGCTGAAGCTTTCTTT,CASSLITGLTAEAFF,TRBJ1-1,.,.,TRBV27
TGTGCCAGCAGCTTTAGACAGGGGGCTTACGAGCAGTACTTC,CASSFRQGAYEQYF,TRBJ2-7,TRBD1,.,TRBV7-2
TGCGCCAGCAGCCGACTAGCGGAGCCCAAAGAGACCCAGTACTTC,CASSRLAEPKETQYF,TRBJ2-5,TRBD2,.,TRBV5-1
TGTGCCAGCAGCCAAGGCCGGGACACCGTCCTCTATGGCTACACCTTC,CASSQGRDTVLYGYTF,TRBJ1-2,.,.,TRBV4-2
TGTGCCAGCAGCCTAGAACTTGCCTACGAGCAGTACTTC,CASSLELAYEQYF,TRBJ2-7,.,.,TRBV7-2
TGTGCCTGGAGTGTCTCAGGGGTCCAAGAGACCCAGTACTTC,CAWSVSGVQETQYF,TRBJ2-5,.,once,TRBV30
TGTGCCAGCAGTGCAGCGTATGAGCAGTTCTTC,CASSAAYEQFF,TRBJ2-1,.,.,TRBV2
TGTGCCAGCAGTCCGCCTGCCTACGAGCAGTACTTC,CASSPPAYEQYF,TRBJ2-7,.,.,TRBV6-1
TGTGCCAGCAGCTTGGGGACAGGGGGAGGTACTGAAGCTTTCTTT,CASSLGTGGGTEAFF,TRBJ1-1,TRBD1,.,TRBV5-4
TGTGCCAGCACCCTGGAGGACAGGGTTATTGCAGCTTTCTTT,CASTLEDRVIAAFF,TRBJ1-1,TRBD1,.,TRBV5-5
TGCGCCAGCAGCCGACTAGCGGGGTCCCAAGAGACCCAGTACTTC,CASSRLAGSQETQYF,TRBJ2-5,TRBD2,.,TRBV4-1
TGTGCCAGCAGCGTAGTCGCCGGGTCCTACAATGAGCAGTTCTTC,CASSVVAGSYNEQFF,TRBJ2-1,.,once,TRBV9
TGTGCCAGTAGTAAGGTTGGAGGGAGCTCCTACAATGAGCAGTTCTTC,CASSKVGGSSYNEQFF,TRBJ2-1,.,.,TRBV19
TGTGCCAGCAGTTACGTGGCAGGGGCACCTAACTATGGCTACACCTTC,CASSYVAGAPNYGYTF,TRBJ1-2,.,.,TRBV6-5
TGTGCCAGCAGTTCTTCACGGACATGGAACACTGAAGCTTTCTTT,CASSSSRTWNTEAFF,TRBJ1-1,.,few,TRBV6-5
TGTGCCAGCTCACCACTAGCGGGAGGAGCCACGGATGAGCAGTTCTTC,CASSPLAGGATDEQFF,TRBJ2-1,TRBD2,.,TRBV18
TGTGCCAGCAGCCCCCTCAAGGGTATAGCGGGAGTGGGCCCGGAACACACCGGGGAGCTGTTTTTT,CASSPLKGIAGVGPEHTGELFF,TRBJ2-2,TRBD2,once,TRBV4-2
TGTGCCAGCAGTGAATCCCGGGGAACCGAGACCCAGTACTTC,CASSESRGTETQYF,TRBJ2-5,.,.,TRBV25-1
TGTGCCAGCAGTTCCGCACGGTCTAATGAAAAACTGTTTTTT,CASSSARSNEKLFF,TRBJ1-4,.,once,TRBV7-8
TGCGCCAGCAGTCCTGGACAGAACACTGAAGCTTTCTTT,CASSPGQNTEAFF,TRBJ1-1,.,.,TRBV10-1
TGTGCCAGCTCACTTGATAAAGGGGTTCAGCCCCAGCATTTT,CASSLDKGVQPQHF,TRBJ1-5,.,.,TRBV18
TGTGCCACCAGCAGATTCGGGACAGGGGGCTCGGACGAGCAGTACTTC,CATSRFGTGGSDEQYF,TRBJ2-7,TRBD1,.,TRBV15
TGTGCCACCAGCGGGGGGGAGCGGAGTAACAATGAGCAGTTCTTC,CATSGGERSNNEQFF,TRBJ2-1,TRBD2,.,TRBV15
TGCGCCAGCAGTCCAAATTACTGGAGGGGGCTTTTCATGAACACTGAAGCTTTCTTT,CASSPNYWRGLFMNTEAFF,TRBJ1-1,TRBD1,.,TRBV10-1
TGTGCCAGCAGCTTAGGCGACAGGTCCACAGATACGCAGTATTTT,CASSLGDRSTDTQYF,TRBJ2-3,.,.,TRBV11-3
TGTGCCAGCAGCCAAGGGAGCGGCAATCAGCCCCAGCATTTT,CASSQGSGNQPQHF,TRBJ1-5,.,.,TRBV7-9
TGCGCCAGCAGCCAGGGGACAGGGGGCGGCCAGCCCCAGCATTTT,CASSQGTGGGQPQHF,TRBJ1-5,TRBD1,.,TRBV5-1
TGTGCCAGCAGTATTTTAGAGGGCCCCTACGAGCAGTACTTC,CASSILEGPYEQYF,TRBJ2-7,.,.,TRBV6-5
TGTGCCAGCAGTTACTGGCCGGGACAGGGGGCTTCACCCCTCCACTTT,CASSYWPGQGASPLHF,TRBJ1-6,TRBD1,.,TRBV6-5
TGTGCCAGCAGTTTAGGCCAAGGGCTAGCGGGAGGTGCCTACGAGCAGTACTTC,CASSLGQGLAGGAYEQYF,TRBJ2-7,TRBD2,.,TRBV25-1
TGTGCCAGCAGCTCAGGGTACGAGCAGTACTTC,CASSSGYEQYF,TRBJ2-7,.,.,TRBV5-6
TGTGCCAGCGAGAATGGGGCCTCGAGATACGAGCAGTACTTC,CASENGASRYEQYF,TRBJ2-7,.,.,TRBV11-1
TGTGCCAGCAGCCAAGACCTAGCGGTTAGCTCCTACGAGCAGTACTTC,CASSQDLAVSSYEQYF,TRBJ2-7,TRBD2,.,TRBV4-2
TGTGCCAGCAGGCCGGGGGCCCAGGGGAACACTGAAGCTTTCTTT,CASRPGAQGNTEAFF,TRBJ1-1,.,.,TRBV7-9
TGTGCCAGCAGCCATCGGACTAGCCCGAACACCGGGGAGCTGTTTTTT,CASSHRTSPNTGELFF,TRBJ2-2,TRBD2,.,TRBV5-5
TGTGCCAGCAGCTTGACAGGACTAGCGGTACCGAACACCGGGGAGCTGTTTTTT,CASSLTGLAVPNTGELFF,TRBJ2-2,TRBD2,.,TRBV11-3
TGTGCCAGCAGCTTGGGGGAGGCGTGGAGACGTAACACTGAAGCTTTCTTT,CASSLGEAWRRNTEAFF,TRBJ1-1,.,.,TRBV5-4
TGTGCCAGCAGCGTAGGACCCAGCGGAACCTACGAGCAGTACTTC,CASSVGPSGTYEQYF,TRBJ2-7,.,.,TRBV9
TGTGCCAGCAGCTTAGTGGACAAGACCGTCTACGAGCAGTACTTC,CASSLVDKTVYEQYF,TRBJ2-7,.,.,TRBV7-2
TGTGCCTGGAGTGGGCCGGGACATCAGCCCCAGCATTTT,CAWSGPGHQPQHF,TRBJ1-5,.,.,TRBV30
TGTGCCAGCAGCTACGACTGGACAGGGCCCGGGGAGCTGTTTTTT,CASSYDWTGPGELFF,TRBJ2-2,TRBD1,.,TRBV7-9
TGTGCCAGCAGTGAACTGAAAACTTATGGCTACACCTTC,CASSELKTYGYTF,TRBJ1-2,.,.,TRBV6-1
TGTGCCAGCAGGGTCACAGATACGCAGTATTTT,CASRVTDTQYF,TRBJ2-3,.,.,TRBV25-1
TGTGCCAGCAGCTTGACAGACGCCGGGGACTACGAGCAGTACTTC,CASSLTDAGDYEQYF,TRBJ2-7,.,few,TRBV7-9
TGTGCCATCAACCCCGGGACAGGGCCTGAAGCTTTCTTT,CAINPGTGPEAFF,TRBJ1-1,TRBD1,.,TRBV10-3
TGTGCCAGCAGTTTGGGGGATTATGGCTACACCTTC,CASSLGDYGYTF,TRBJ1-2,.,.,TRBV28